The 11 T cell receptor beta chains below all came from one sample that was sequenced in a study of early stage breast cancer tumors. TCRdb's copy holds only in-frame clones and misses some; the assay was immunoSEQ multiplex PCR. The sample lists about 58,000 clones, about 74% occurring once. Sequenced input: blood. Receptor source: a person aged 25 to 40 with breast cancer.

This rearrangement joins TRBV30 to TRBJ2-5; 7 bases align to TRBD1. CDR3 length: 13 residues. V gave up 5 bases and J gave up 4 bases; unmatched junction bases: 7. The germline gives CDR1 GTSNPN, CDR2 SVGIG (reference sequence). CDR3: CAWAQQGPETQYF. The CDR3 nucleotides read TGTGCCTGGGCCCAACAGGGGCCAGAGACCCAGTACTTC.

V gene TRBV18 combines with J gene TRBJ2-7; 9 positions agree with TRBD1. CDR3 length: 13 amino acids. Trimming took 5 bases from V and 5 from J; bases not matched to a gene: 4. Germline assignment: CDR1 KGHSH and CDR2 LQKENI. DNA for the CDR3: TGTGCCAGCTCAAGAGGGACAGGGAACGAGCAGTACTTC. It yields the protein CASSRGTGNEQYF.

As regards this clone: The junction and the germline gene differ at one end; a read error may be behind it. V gene TRBV4-3 combines with J gene TRBJ1-2; unclear D gene. The CDR3 sequence is 15 residues long. Germline V gives CDR1 LGHNA, CDR2 YSLEER. The CDR3 spells CASSQDWGVDYDYTF. CDR3 nucleotides: TGCGCCAGCAGCCAAGATTGGGGAGTGGACTATGACTACACCTTC.

This chain joins TRBV7-6 and TRBJ2-7, with 9 positions matching TRBD2. Unmatched junction bases numbered 8, after V lost 5 bases and J lost 6 bases. Germline values: CDR1 SGHVS, CDR2 FNYEAQ. This CDR3 is built from 14 residues. CDR3 sequence: CASSVGLAQSEQYF. The CDR3 DNA reads as TGTGCCAGCAGCGTGGGACTAGCTCAGTCCGAGCAGTACTTC. Full variable domain (remainder filled in from reference TRBV7-6 and TRBJ2-7): GAGVSQSPRYKVTKRGQDVALRCDPISGHVSLYWYRQALGQGPEFLTYFNYEAQQDKSGLPNDRFSAERPEGSISTLTIQRTEQRDSAMYRCASSVGLAQSEQYFGPGTRLTVT.

Ten or more counts support this clone. Other nucleotide sequences from this sample produce the same CDR3. This chain uses TRBV6-5 with TRBJ2-1; the match to TRBD2 covers 7 bases. This CDR3 is 16 amino acids long. V trimming: 0 bases; J trimming: 2 bases; junction bases outside the gene matches: 4. Germline-derived CDR1 and CDR2 are MNHEY and SVGAGI. The CDR3 reads CASSYSSGETYNEQFF. In DNA, the CDR3 is TGTGCCAGCAGTTACTCGAGCGGGGAAACCTACAATGAGCAGTTCTTC.

CDR3 amino acids: CASSLGWTGGTEAFF. Written as DNA, the CDR3 is TGTGCCAGCAGCTTAGGTTGGACAGGGGGCACTGAAGCTTTCTTT. V and J are TRBV7-6 and TRBJ1-1; 10 bases agree with TRBD1. The CDR3 is 15 residues long. Germline CDR1 is SGHVS and CDR2 is FNYEAQ. J gave up 4 bases and V 1 base, and 3 bases lay outside the gene matches.

This sequence joins TRBV27 and TRBJ2-7; TRBD2 matches 12 bases. The CDR3 sequence is 17 residues long. V lost 5 bases, J lost 7 bases, and 15 bases stayed unmatched. Germline V gene data show CDR1 as MNHEY and CDR2 as SMNVEV (reference sequence). The CDR3 reads CASSAGLAGSAFGEQYF. CDR3 DNA sequence: TGTGCCAGCAGTGCGGGACTAGCGGGTTCCGCGTTCGGGGAGCAGTACTTC.

The rearrangement joins TRBV11-3 to TRBJ1-1; tentatively, D is TRBD1 (6 bases). Germline values: CDR1 SGHNT, CDR2 YENEEA. The V and J ends lost 5 bases and 1 base respectively, with 29 bases between them. CDR3 length: 20 amino acids. The CDR3 bases are TGTGCCAGCAGCCAGCACCCCGGGCGGGGGGCCGAAAATAGGAACACTGAAGCTTTCTTT. Its protein product is CASSQHPGRGAENRNTEAFF.

The chain has TRBV7-2 and TRBJ2-7; 9 nucleotides line up with TRBD2. The CDR3 runs to 14 residues. Losses at the gene ends were 5 bases for V and 5 bases for J; bases not matched to a gene: 7. Germline V CDR1 and CDR2: SGHTA, FQGNSA. The CDR3 DNA reads as TGTGCCAGCAGCCCGCGGGAGGGTCGACACGAGCAGTACTTC. Translating gives CASSPREGRHEQYF.

The genes are TRBV7-9 and TRBJ2-1; D remains unclear. Trimming left V 5 bases short and J 0 bases short, with 11 bases between. The length of the CDR3 is 15 residues. Per the germline V gene, CDR1 is SEHNR and CDR2 is FQNEAQ (reference sequence). For the CDR3, the DNA is TGTGCCAGCAGCCTCCCTTTAGCCTCCTACAATGAGCAGTTCTTC. Protein: CASSLPLASYNEQFF. Drawing the rest from reference TRBV7-9 and TRBJ2-1, the complete variable domain is DTGVSQNPRHKITKRGQNVTFRCDPISEHNRLYWYRQTLGQGPEFLTYFQNEAQLEKSRLLSDRFSAERPKGSFSTLEIQRTEQGDSAMYLCASSLPLASYNEQFFGPGTRLTVL.

The chain uses TRBV9 and TRBJ1-1, with 7 positions matching TRBD1. The CDR3 length is 11 residues. V shed 10 bases and J 3 bases; nucleotides not matched to a gene: 3. Germline loops: CDR1 SGDLS, CDR2 YYNGEE. The DNA for the CDR3 is TGTGCCCCAGGGGGAGACACTGAAGCTTTCTTT. This gives the protein CAPGGDTEAFF.